The sequence of this TCR beta chain was determined in a study of T cell responses to AZD1222 COVID-19 vaccine. Looked up from germline, CDR1 is MGHRA and CDR2 is YSYEKL. Trimming took 3 bases from V and 1 from J; bases not matched to a gene: 3. The CDR3 length is 15 residues. Sequencing was performed with immunoSEQ multiplex PCR; in TCRdb, only in-frame clones are kept and a portion is missing. This sample carries about 64,000 clones, 80% of them seen once, and the ten largest clones take over 12%. The receptor was derived from an adult who received the AZD1222 COVID-19 vaccine. The source material was peripheral blood, sampled 28 days after the second AZD1222 dose. The chain uses TRBV4-1 and TRBJ2-1; 7 bases are a match to TRBD2. The CDR3: CASSQAGVSYNEQFF. The CDR3 bases are TGCGCCAGCAGCCAGGCGGGGGTATCCTACAATGAGCAGTTCTTC.